This TCR beta chain was sequenced for a study of technical replicates of blood from four donors. Trimming cost V 2 bases and J 5 bases; bases outside gene matches: 5. Germline V gene sequence: CDR1 MNHNS, CDR2 SASEGT. This CDR3 has 15 residues. Clones were sequenced by immunoSEQ multiplex PCR, and TCRdb holds only the in-frame ones, with some missing. The sample lists 8,500 to 10,000 clones, 90% to 95% occurring once. Sequencing used PBMCs. This TCR came from a human donor in good health. The J gene is TRBJ1-5, the V gene TRBV6-1, with 8 bases lining up with TRBD1. The CDR3 loop reads CASSERQGAYQPQHF. Written as DNA, the CDR3 is TGTGCCAGCAGTGAACGCCAGGGGGCTTATCAGCCCCAGCATTTT.